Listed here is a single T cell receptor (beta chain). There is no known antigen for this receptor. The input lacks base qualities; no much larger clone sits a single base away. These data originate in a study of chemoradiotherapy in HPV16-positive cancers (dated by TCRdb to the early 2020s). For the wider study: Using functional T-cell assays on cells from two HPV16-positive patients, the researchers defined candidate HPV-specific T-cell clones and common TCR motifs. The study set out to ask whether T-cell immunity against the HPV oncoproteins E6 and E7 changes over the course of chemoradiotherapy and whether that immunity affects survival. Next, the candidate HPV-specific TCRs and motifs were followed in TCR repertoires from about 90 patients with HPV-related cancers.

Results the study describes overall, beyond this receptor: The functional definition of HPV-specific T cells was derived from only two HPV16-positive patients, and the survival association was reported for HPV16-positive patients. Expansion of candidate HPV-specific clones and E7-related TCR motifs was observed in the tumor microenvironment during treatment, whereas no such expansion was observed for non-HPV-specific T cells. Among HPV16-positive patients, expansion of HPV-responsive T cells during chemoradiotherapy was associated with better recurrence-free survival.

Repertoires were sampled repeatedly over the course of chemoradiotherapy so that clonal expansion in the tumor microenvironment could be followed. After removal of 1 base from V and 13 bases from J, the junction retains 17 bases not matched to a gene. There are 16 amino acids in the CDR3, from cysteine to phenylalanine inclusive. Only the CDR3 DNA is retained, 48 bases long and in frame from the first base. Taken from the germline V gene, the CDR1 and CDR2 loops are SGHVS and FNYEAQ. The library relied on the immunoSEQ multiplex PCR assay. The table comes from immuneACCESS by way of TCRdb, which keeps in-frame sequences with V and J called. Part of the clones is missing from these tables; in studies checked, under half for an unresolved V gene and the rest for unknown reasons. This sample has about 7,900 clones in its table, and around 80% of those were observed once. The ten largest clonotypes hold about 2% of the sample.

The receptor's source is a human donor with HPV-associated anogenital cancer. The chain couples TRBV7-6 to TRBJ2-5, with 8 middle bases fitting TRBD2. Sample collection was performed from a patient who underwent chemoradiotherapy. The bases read TGTGCCAGCAGCTTAGATGCTATCGGGGGGGAGGACCCCTTGTACTTC. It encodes CASSLDAIGGEDPLYF.